The rows below give T cell receptor beta chains drawn from one sample of a study of blood T cell repertoires in COVID-19. Profiling relied on immunoSEQ multiplex PCR, and the TCRdb table lists in-frame clones only, not all of them. Of approximately 190,000 clones listed, about four fifths are singletons. Input material: peripheral blood. The source is a woman between 35 and 50 years old with acute or convalescent COVID-19. CDR3s include the opening cysteine and the closing phenylalanine or tryptophan. The order of the fields is D gene, clone size, V gene, J gene, CDR3 DNA, CDR3 protein. The D gene is left open where the match is weak. The listing skips clone size in some rows; elsewhere it reads once, few, many or a size class.

D: .; size: .; V: TRBV6-5; J: TRBJ1-1; DNA: TGTGCCAGCAGTTCCCCTGGGTCAGGGGTAACTGAAGCTTTCTTT; CDR3: CASSSPGSGVTEAFF
D: .; size: .; V: TRBV28; J: TRBJ1-5; DNA: TGTGCCAGCAGCCCCACAGGGCCCTATAGCAATCAGCCCCAGCATTTT; CDR3: CASSPTGPYSNQPQHF
D: .; size: .; V: TRBV5-6; J: TRBJ1-3; DNA: TGTGCCAGCAGCTTGGTGGACAGCGAGGGAAACACCATATATTTT; CDR3: CASSLVDSEGNTIYF
D: .; size: .; V: TRBV3-1/TRBV3-2; J: TRBJ1-4; DNA: TGTGCCAGCAGCCTGAACCCGGGACAAAAGAAACTGTTTTTT; CDR3: CASSLNPGQKKLFF
D: TRBD1; size: .; V: TRBV6-5; J: TRBJ1-6; DNA: TGTGCCAGCAGAAGAACAGGGGGCGGGAATTCACCCCTCCACTTT; CDR3: CASRRTGGGNSPLHF
D: TRBD2; size: once; V: TRBV2; J: TRBJ2-5; DNA: TGTGCCAGCGGGGGGGGAGCGGTCCGAGAGACCCAGTACTTC; CDR3: CASGGGAVRETQYF
D: .; size: .; V: TRBV10-1; J: TRBJ2-1; DNA: TGCGCCAGCCCCCAGAGGGAGGTCAGGACCGACAATGAGCAGTTCTTC; CDR3: CASPQREVRTDNEQFF
D: .; size: .; V: TRBV11-2; J: TRBJ2-3; DNA: TGTGCCAGCAGCTTCACCACCGGGGGAGATACGCAGTATTTT; CDR3: CASSFTTGGDTQYF
D: .; size: .; V: TRBV18; J: TRBJ1-4; DNA: TGTGCCAGCTCACCGGGAGAGAATGAAAAACTGTTTTTT; CDR3: CASSPGENEKLFF
D: TRBD1; size: .; V: TRBV6-5; J: TRBJ1-1; DNA: TGTGCCAGCAGCGAGGGGGCAGGTGTCCGTGAAGCTTTCTTT; CDR3: CASSEGAGVREAFF
D: .; size: .; V: TRBV19; J: TRBJ1-1; DNA: TGTGCCAGTAGATTACAGACCTTAAACACTGAAGCTTTCTTT; CDR3: CASRLQTLNTEAFF
D: TRBD1; size: .; V: TRBV30; J: TRBJ2-3; DNA: TGTGCCTGGATAGAGACAGGGGGCACAGATACGCAGTATTTT; CDR3: CAWIETGGTDTQYF
D: .; size: .; V: TRBV6-1; J: TRBJ2-5; DNA: TGTGCCAGCAGTGCATATATAGGACAGAGGCCCGAAGAGACCCAGTACTTC; CDR3: CASSAYIGQRPEETQYF
D: .; size: .; V: TRBV28; J: TRBJ1-5; DNA: TGTGCCAGCAGTCCTACGGACGGGGTTAGCAATCAGCCCCAGCATTTT; CDR3: CASSPTDGVSNQPQHF
D: .; size: .; V: TRBV7-9; J: TRBJ2-5; DNA: TGTGCCAGCAGCTCGGGGTCTGAGGAGACCCAGTACTTC; CDR3: CASSSGSEETQYF
D: .; size: .; V: TRBV18; J: TRBJ2-3; DNA: TGTGCCAGCTCAAGAAGCGGGCCAGATACGCAGTATTTT; CDR3: CASSRSGPDTQYF
D: .; size: .; V: TRBV9; J: TRBJ2-1; DNA: TGTGCCAGCAGCAGCGGGAATGAGCAGTTCTTC; CDR3: CASSSGNEQFF
D: .; size: few; V: TRBV5-1; J: TRBJ1-6; DNA: TGCGCCAGCAGCCCCTCGGAGGAGTCACCCCTCCACTTT; CDR3: CASSPSEESPLHF
D: .; size: .; V: TRBV30; J: TRBJ1-1; DNA: TGTGCCTGGGGGAGCCGGAGGGACACTGAAGCTTTCTTT; CDR3: CAWGSRRDTEAFF
D: .; size: .; V: TRBV19; J: TRBJ1-5; DNA: TGTGCCAGTAGTCCGCCATCTGGGAGCCTTTATCAGCCCCAGCATTTT; CDR3: CASSPPSGSLYQPQHF
D: .; size: .; V: TRBV3-1/TRBV3-2; J: TRBJ1-2; DNA: TGTGCCAGCAGCCAAGATCTCCGGGGCTATGGCTACACCTTC; CDR3: CASSQDLRGYGYTF
D: TRBD1; size: .; V: TRBV9; J: TRBJ1-3; DNA: TGTGCCAGCAGCGCCGGGACAGGGGAAAACACCATATATTTT; CDR3: CASSAGTGENTIYF
D: TRBD1; size: .; V: TRBV28; J: TRBJ1-4; DNA: TGTGCCAGCAGTTTTTCCCTTGACAGGGTAGCGGAAAAACTGTTTTTT; CDR3: CASSFSLDRVAEKLFF
D: TRBD2; size: .; V: TRBV27; J: TRBJ2-1; DNA: TGTGCCAGCAGTTTAAACCGGGAGGATGAGCAGTTCTTC; CDR3: CASSLNREDEQFF
D: .; size: .; V: TRBV4-1; J: TRBJ2-1; DNA: TGCGCCAGCAGCCAAGAGGCTACAGGGAGCTCCTACAATGAGCAGTTCTTC; CDR3: CASSQEATGSSYNEQFF
D: TRBD1; size: once; V: TRBV27; J: TRBJ1-2; DNA: TGTGCCAGCAGTTTATCAGGGGGCCAAATCTATGGCTACACCTTC; CDR3: CASSLSGGQIYGYTF
D: TRBD1; size: few; V: TRBV6-2/TRBV6-3; J: TRBJ1-1; DNA: TGTGCCAGCAGTTATACCGGGACAGGGGACACTGAAGCTTTCTTT; CDR3: CASSYTGTGDTEAFF
D: TRBD2; size: few; V: TRBV5-4; J: TRBJ2-5; DNA: TGTGCCAGCAGCGGGCCCGGGACTAGCGCAGAGACCCAGTACTTC; CDR3: CASSGPGTSAETQYF
D: .; size: .; V: TRBV9; J: TRBJ2-5; DNA: TGCCCCGCACAGGGTGGGCAGGGGGAGACCCAGTACTTC; CDR3: CPAQGGQGETQYF
D: TRBD2; size: .; V: TRBV2; J: TRBJ2-2; DNA: TGTGCCAGCAGTGGAACTAGCGGGAGTACCACCGGGGAGCTGTTTTTT; CDR3: CASSGTSGSTTGELFF
D: TRBD2; size: .; V: TRBV5-6; J: TRBJ2-5; DNA: TGTGCCAGCAGCCCGGAGGTAGCGGGGGGTGAGACCCAGTACTTC; CDR3: CASSPEVAGGETQYF
D: .; size: .; V: TRBV9; J: TRBJ2-1; DNA: TGTGCCAGCAGCGTAGCTGGGGGACAAACCTCCAATGAGCAGTTCTTC; CDR3: CASSVAGGQTSNEQFF
D: TRBD2; size: .; V: TRBV6-6; J: TRBJ2-7; DNA: TGTGCCAGCTCCACCCCGTGGGGGGGCTACGAGCAGTACTTC; CDR3: CASSTPWGGYEQYF